The 27 T cell receptor beta chains below come from one sample, sequenced in a study of blood T cell repertoires in COVID-19. Assay used: immunoSEQ multiplex PCR; TCRdb lists only in-frame clones, some missing. The table records around 250,000 clones, approximately 85% of them present only once. Sequenced sample: PBMCs or T cells enriched from blood (not recorded which). These receptor sequences come from a woman aged 45-65 years who had recovered from COVID-19.

This chain joins TRBV28 and TRBJ2-7, with D possibly being TRBD2 (6 bases). The germline gives CDR1 MDHEN, CDR2 SYDVKM. The CDR3 covers 17 residues. Trimming shortened V by 5 bases and J by 1 base, and 21 bases separated the two germline ends. Written as DNA, the CDR3 is TGTGCCAGCAGTCCACCGAGTTGGGGGGTCCGGTCCTACGAGCAGTACTTC. Its translation is CASSPPSWGVRSYEQYF.

V is TRBV18 and J is TRBJ1-1; 7 bases fit TRBD1. The CDR3 consists of 13 residues. V shed 8 bases and J 2 bases; nucleotides not matched to a gene: 5. Germline CDR1 reads KGHSH; CDR2 reads LQKENI. The CDR3 region has the DNA TGTGCCAGCCAAAGGGACAGCAACACTGAAGCTTTCTTT. Its protein is CASQRDSNTEAFF.

This chain connects TRBV6-5 to TRBJ2-3, with 11 nucleotides matching TRBD1. Germline lookup yields CDR1 MNHEY and CDR2 SVGAGI. CDR3 size: 15 residues. J was trimmed by 6 bases and V by 4 bases; bases with no gene match: 6. The CDR3 DNA is TGTGCCAGCAGTTCCCCGGACAGGGGGCGTGATACGCAGTATTTT. This codes for CASSSPDRGRDTQYF.

The J gene is TRBJ2-1, the V gene TRBV5-6; D call uncertain. V was pared by 1 base and J by 0 bases, with 14 bases between. This CDR3 region has 17 residues. CDR1 is SGHDT, CDR2 YYEEEE, per germline. The CDR3 DNA is TGTGCCAGCAGCTTGAACGGCCCAGCGAGCTCCTACAATGAGCAGTTCTTC. Encoded protein: CASSLNGPASSYNEQFF.

The rearrangement uses TRBV12-3 or TRBV12-4 and TRBJ2-5; 10 nucleotides line up with TRBD1. The CDR3 loop spans 13 amino acids. Trimming cost V 8 bases and J 4 bases; bases outside gene matches: 4. The CDR3, as DNA: TGTGCCAGCTCGGACAGGGGGAGAGAGACCCAGTACTTC. This encodes CASSDRGRETQYF.

The chain couples TRBV6-5 to TRBJ2-2; 10 bases fit TRBD2. V gave up 8 bases and J gave up 4 bases; unmatched junction bases: 7. CDR1 is MNHEY, CDR2 SVGAGI, per germline. The CDR3 consists of 15 residues. CDR3 sequence: CASGYSGRPTGELFF. In DNA, the CDR3 is TGTGCCAGCGGATATAGCGGGAGGCCCACCGGGGAGCTGTTTTTT.

The V gene is TRBV5-6, the J gene TRBJ2-7, with TRBD1 matching over 7 bases. J lost 0 bases, V lost 7 bases, and 4 bases had no gene match. This CDR3 is built from 13 residues. The germline V gene has CDR1 SGHDT and CDR2 YYEEEE. The CDR3 is CASGQVNSYEQYF. CDR3 bases: TGTGCCAGCGGACAGGTGAACTCCTACGAGCAGTACTTC.

The genes are TRBV28 and TRBJ1-4; D unresolved. Germline loops: CDR1 MDHEN, CDR2 SYDVKM. The CDR3 runs to 15 residues. The ends were cut back, 7 bases at V and 0 bases at J, with 12 bases in the middle. CDR3 DNA sequence: TGTGCCAGCACGAGTACAGTCGCAACTAATGAAAAACTGTTTTTT. It yields the protein CASTSTVATNEKLFF.

The chain couples TRBV10-2 to TRBJ2-3; 8 bases are a match to TRBD1. The CDR3 has 18 amino acids. Germline V gene sequence: CDR1 WSHSY, CDR2 SAAADI. With 2 bases clipped from V and 0 bases from J, the junction kept 10 bases outside the gene matches. DNA for the CDR3: TGCGCCAGCAGTGAGACCGTAAGGACAGGGCCTAGCACAGATACGCAGTATTTT. Its translation: CASSETVRTGPSTDTQYF.

The V gene is TRBV5-1, the J gene TRBJ2-1, with TRBD2 matching 7 bases. CDR1 SGHRS and CDR2 YFSETQ come from the germline V gene. The CDR3 has 12 amino acids. Trimming took 3 bases from V and 12 from J; bases not matched to a gene: 6. The CDR3 here is CASSSLAAGQFF. CDR3 DNA: TGCGCCAGCAGCTCCCTAGCGGCCGGGCAGTTCTTC.

This clone was found a few times. This sequence joins TRBV28 and TRBJ1-3; a possible D gene is TRBD1 (6 bases). The CDR3 loop spans 16 amino acids. V was cut by 9 bases and J by 3 bases, with 21 bases left in between. Germline V gene data show CDR1 as MDHEN and CDR2 as SYDVKM. The CDR3 here is CASLGGGGIGGNTIYF. The DNA of the CDR3 is TGTGCCAGTTTAGGAGGGGGGGGCATTGGTGGAAACACCATATATTTT.

Only a few counts were recorded for this clone. The chain links TRBV7-2 to TRBJ1-5; tentative D call: TRBD1 (5 bases). In germline, CDR1 is SGHTA, CDR2 FQGNSA. The CDR3 totals 16 residues. V dropped 1 base and J dropped 5 bases, with 15 bases sitting between them. CDR3 nucleotide sequence: TGTGCCAGCAGCTTAGGGTTTGCAGGGACTCATCAGCCCCAGCATTTT. Translation: CASSLGFAGTHQPQHF.

The V call is TRBV9, the J call TRBJ2-3; TRBD2 agrees at 8 bases. The CDR3 has 15 residues. V was clipped by 4 bases and J by 3 bases; unmatched bases: 7. Per germline, CDR1 SGDLS and CDR2 YYNGEE. This chain's CDR3 is CASSTSGRGTDTQYF. CDR3 DNA sequence: TGTGCCAGCAGCACCAGCGGGAGAGGAACAGATACGCAGTATTTT.

This chain links TRBV2 with TRBJ1-5; the D is unclear. V was clipped by 10 bases and J by 2 bases, with 18 bases between them. There are 15 residues in the CDR3. CDR1 is SNHLY, CDR2 FYNNEI, per germline. The CDR3 DNA is TGTGCCACCCGAGAGGTTCTTTCGGGCAATCAGCCCCAGCATTTT. Translation gives CATREVLSGNQPQHF.

The genes are TRBV29-1 and TRBJ1-1; 9 bases are shared with TRBD1. This CDR3 contains 14 residues. Germline CDR1 and CDR2: SQVTM and ANQGSEA. The V and J ends lost 5 bases and 4 bases, in that order; junction bases with no gene match: 8. The CDR3 coding sequence is TGCAGCGTTACCGGACAGGGGTTCGGCACTGAAGCTTTCTTT. Translation: CSVTGQGFGTEAFF.

This chain links TRBV28 with TRBJ2-3; 12 positions agree with TRBD2. The length of the CDR3 is 16 residues. V shed 4 bases, J shed 2 bases, and the junction held 4 bases outside the gene matches. Germline CDR1 reads MDHEN; CDR2 reads SYDVKM. The CDR3 DNA reads as TGTGCCAGCAGTTCTCCTAGCGGGAGGGTCACAGATACGCAGTATTTT. Translating gives CASSSPSGRVTDTQYF.

V gene TRBV18 combines with J gene TRBJ2-2, with D possibly being TRBD1 (6 bases). This CDR3 region has 16 residues. The V end lost 3 bases, the J end lost 1 base, and 12 bases lay between the germline ends. Germline loops: CDR1 KGHSH, CDR2 LQKENI. The CDR3 spells CASSPRGALNTGELFF. The DNA of the CDR3 is TGTGCCAGCTCACCCAGGGGTGCCCTGAACACCGGGGAGCTGTTTTTT.

The V gene is TRBV6-2 or TRBV6-3, the J gene TRBJ2-7; TRBD1 is a possible D gene (6 bases). The CDR3 is 14 residues long. Trimming left V 2 bases short and J 2 bases short, with 10 bases between. Germline V gives CDR1 MNHEY, CDR2 SVGEGT. The chain's CDR3 is CASSYGQYTYEQYF. In DNA, the CDR3 is TGTGCCAGCAGTTACGGACAGTATACCTACGAGCAGTACTTC.

This chain uses TRBV5-4 with TRBJ1-2, with 7 bases matching TRBD1. Germline V gene lookup returns CDR1 SGHNT and CDR2 YYREEE (reference sequence). The trim removed 3 bases at V and 4 bases at J, leaving 9 bases unmatched. The CDR3 covers 15 residues. Written as DNA, the CDR3 is TGTGCCAGCAGCTCAATACAGGGGAGTGCCTATGGCTACACCTTC. Translating it yields CASSSIQGSAYGYTF.

This sequence joins TRBV5-8 and TRBJ1-2, with D unclear. V lost 2 bases, J lost 5 bases, and 13 bases lay in between. The CDR3 extends over 14 amino acids. Germline V gene sequence: CDR1 SGHTS, CDR2 YDEGEE. CDR3 sequence (DNA): TGTGCCAGCAGCTTTAAATGGAGTTTATATGGCTACACCTTC. This codes for CASSFKWSLYGYTF. Variable domain in full (rest from reference TRBV5-8 and TRBJ1-2): EAGVTQSPTHLIKTRGQQATLRCSPISGHTSVYWYQQALGLGLQFLLWYDEGEERNRGNFPPRFSGRQFPNYSSELNVNALELEDSALYLCASSFKWSLYGYTFGSGTRLTVV.

In this sample, this clone turned up once. This sample also contains other DNA sequences that code for the same CDR3. This chain links TRBV12-5 with TRBJ2-7; no clear D gene. Trimming removed 7 bases at V and 0 bases at J, with 7 bases between. The CDR3 is 12 residues long. Germline V gene data show CDR1 as LGHNT and CDR2 as FRNRAP. The CDR3 DNA follows: TGTGCTAGTGCCCTTTCCTCCTACGAGCAGTACTTC. This translates into CASALSSYEQYF.

About this clone itself: This CDR3 is also generated by other DNA sequences in the sample. The chain uses TRBV24-1 and TRBJ1-2, with 8 bases lining up with TRBD1. The length of the CDR3 is 14 residues. J lost 2 bases, V lost 3 bases, and 1 base had no gene match. Germline V gene data show CDR1 as KGHDR and CDR2 as SFDVKD. DNA of the CDR3: TGTGCCACCAGTGATCGGACAGGGAACTATGGCTACACCTTC. Amino acids: CATSDRTGNYGYTF.

V is TRBV7-9 and J is TRBJ2-1; 7 bases line up with TRBD2. CDR3 length equals 15 residues. In germline, CDR1 is SEHNR, CDR2 FQNEAQ (reference sequence). Trimming at V came to 2 bases and at J to 9 bases, leaving 10 bases not matched to a gene. The CDR3: CASSLLVNTGGEQFF. The CDR3 DNA reads TGTGCCAGCAGCTTACTCGTTAATACGGGAGGTGAGCAGTTCTTC.

V gene TRBV28 combines with J gene TRBJ1-1, with 8 bases identical to TRBD1. This CDR3 is built from 15 residues. V trimming: 4 bases; J trimming: 4 bases; junction bases outside the gene matches: 8. Germline values: CDR1 MDHEN, CDR2 SYDVKM. The CDR3 DNA sequence: TGTGCCAGCAGTTCGACAGGGGAGGTAGTCACTGAAGCTTTCTTT. Translating gives CASSSTGEVVTEAFF.

The J gene is TRBJ1-5, the V gene TRBV28; 7 nucleotides align to TRBD1. The V and J ends lost 6 bases and 0 bases, in that order; junction bases with no gene match: 8. This CDR3 comprises 16 residues. Germline V lookup: CDR1 MDHEN, CDR2 SYDVKM. Here the CDR3 reads CASSPRQGYSNQPQHF. In DNA form, the CDR3 reads TGTGCCAGCAGCCCCCGACAGGGATATAGCAATCAGCCCCAGCATTTT.

This chain connects TRBV12-3 or TRBV12-4 to TRBJ2-5; no firm D call. With 5 bases removed from V and 4 bases from J, the gap between germline ends came to 5 bases. The CDR3 extends over 11 amino acids. The CDR3 nucleotides are TGTGCCAGCAGTCCCGGAGAGACCCAGTACTTC. Protein sequence: CASSPGETQYF.

The V call is TRBV7-9, the J call TRBJ1-4; D unclear. The V end was cut by 2 bases, the J end by 0 bases, with 10 bases between. CDR1 and CDR2 (germline): SEHNR, FQNEAQ (reference sequence). The CDR3 totals 16 residues. The CDR3 DNA reads as TGTGCCAGCAGCTTATCCCTGCGGGCAACTAATGAAAAACTGTTTTTT. This gives the protein CASSLSLRATNEKLFF.